The rows below give T cell receptor beta chains drawn from one sample of a study of blood T cell repertoires in COVID-19. Here immunoSEQ multiplex PCR was the method, and the copy in TCRdb shows in-frame clones only, minus some. Among about 240,000 clones listed, almost 85% were seen once. The source material was peripheral blood. The receptors originated from a man aged 50-59 years with COVID-19, enrolled during active disease. Both conserved end residues are part of each CDR3. D genes are given only for firm matches. Only part of the rows carry a size: once, few, many, or a class if the clone is expanded.

clone_size d_call j_call v_call cdr3_aa cdr3_nt
. TRBD1 TRBJ2-7 TRBV11-3 CASSLDGDRVSEQYF TGTGCCAGCAGCTTAGATGGAGACAGGGTCTCCGAGCAGTACTTC
. . TRBJ1-3 TRBV7-8 CASSSMSGNTIYF TGTGCCAGCAGCTCTATGAGTGGAAACACCATATATTTT
once TRBD2 TRBJ2-7 TRBV24-1 CATSFSGGYEQYF TGTGCCACCAGTTTCTCGGGAGGGTACGAGCAGTACTTC
. TRBD1 TRBJ1-2 TRBV6-2/TRBV6-3 CASSLLTPTGDYGYTF TGTGCCAGCAGTCTCCTAACCCCGACAGGGGATTATGGCTACACCTTC
. TRBD1 TRBJ1-1 TRBV11-2 CASSLLVTGAKTEAFF TGTGCCAGCAGCTTATTGGTCACAGGGGCGAAAACTGAAGCTTTCTTT
. TRBD1 TRBJ2-1 TRBV6-5 CASEGDRYYNEQFF TGTGCCAGCGAGGGGGACAGGTATTACAATGAGCAGTTCTTC
once TRBD1 TRBJ1-1 TRBV11-1 CASSRNRGHTEAFF TGTGCCAGCAGTCGCAACAGGGGCCACACTGAAGCTTTCTTT
. . TRBJ2-7 TRBV30 CAWSIFSGTTKREQYF TGTGCCTGGAGTATCTTTAGTGGGACAACCAAAAGGGAGCAGTACTTC
. TRBD2 TRBJ2-3 TRBV20-1 CSASLPSGEDTQYF TGCAGTGCTAGTCTTCCTAGCGGGGAGGATACGCAGTATTTT
once TRBD2 TRBJ2-7 TRBV2 CASSVASGGPEQYF TGTGCCAGCAGTGTCGCTAGCGGGGGACCCGAGCAGTACTTC
. . TRBJ1-1 TRBV2 CASSDDIDQGKDSEAFF TGTGCCAGCAGTGATGATATCGACCAGGGAAAAGACAGTGAAGCTTTCTTT
once . TRBJ1-5 TRBV21-1 CASSKGAGNHSNQPQHF TGTGCCAGCAGCAAAGGGGCAGGGAACCATAGCAATCAGCCCCAGCATTTT
. TRBD1 TRBJ1-3 TRBV7-9 CASSLGTVTHLKGNTIYF TGTGCCAGCAGCTTGGGGACAGTAACACATCTGAAGGGAAACACCATATATTTT
. . TRBJ2-7 TRBV18 CASQPSQGPYEQYF TGTGCCAGCCAGCCCTCACAGGGACCCTACGAGCAGTACTTC
. . TRBJ1-6 TRBV9 CASSVGQGFSPLHF TGTGCCAGCAGCGTCGGGCAGGGCTTTTCACCCCTCCACTTT
. . TRBJ2-1 TRBV15 CATSTPVTVNEQFF TGTGCCACCAGTACCCCCGTGACAGTCAATGAGCAGTTCTTC
. TRBD1 TRBJ2-2 TRBV19 CASDRGTGELFF TGTGCCAGTGACAGGGGCACCGGGGAGCTGTTTTTT
. TRBD1 TRBJ1-4 TRBV6-6 CASISTGNNEKLFF TGTGCCAGCATCTCGACAGGGAATAATGAAAAACTGTTTTTT
once TRBD2 TRBJ2-5 TRBV5-5 CASRLSGGETQYF TGTGCCAGCAGACTGAGCGGGGGGGAGACCCAGTACTTC
once TRBD1 TRBJ1-2 TRBV29-1 CSVGGTGYGYTF TGCAGCGTTGGAGGGACAGGGTATGGCTACACCTTC
. . TRBJ2-7 TRBV19 CASSIDARAGRQNTKQYF TGTGCCAGTAGTATAGATGCGAGGGCCGGCAGACAAAATACGAAGCAGTACTTC
. TRBD1 TRBJ1-6 TRBV6-1 CASSAGTGGYNSPLHF TGTGCCAGCAGTGCCGGGACAGGGGGCTATAATTCACCCCTCCACTTT
few . TRBJ2-7 TRBV10-3 CAIKTEGGAGEQYF TGTGCCATCAAAACTGAGGGCGGGGCCGGCGAGCAGTACTTC
. TRBD1 TRBJ2-5 TRBV20-1 CSASSGTGGQETQYF TGCAGTGCTAGTTCCGGGACAGGGGGACAAGAGACCCAGTACTTC
few . TRBJ2-6 TRBV7-2 CASSLGATGANVLTF TGTGCCAGCAGCTTAGGAGCCACTGGGGCCAACGTCCTGACTTTC
. . TRBJ1-3 TRBV2 CASSLDQGSSGNTIYF TGTGCCAGCAGTCTTGACCAGGGCAGCTCTGGAAACACCATATATTTT
. . TRBJ2-2 TRBV5-1 CASSLSAMVGGTGELFF TGCGCCAGCAGCTTAAGTGCAATGGTGGGGGGCACCGGGGAGCTGTTTTTT
. . TRBJ1-2 TRBV27 CASSLSNGHSNYGYTF TGTGCCAGCAGTTTATCGAACGGACACTCCAACTATGGCTACACCTTC
. . TRBJ1-2 TRBV30 CAWSRDSADYGYTF TGTGCCTGGAGTCGGGATTCGGCGGACTATGGCTACACCTTC
. TRBD1 TRBJ1-1 TRBV13 CASSLRTGGMNTEAFF TGTGCCAGCAGCTTACGCACAGGGGGTATGAACACTGAAGCTTTCTTT
. . TRBJ2-2 TRBV2 CASSPLSSIPNTGELFF TGTGCCAGCAGTCCTCTATCTAGCATCCCGAACACCGGGGAGCTGTTTTTT
. TRBD2 TRBJ2-7 TRBV3-1/TRBV3-2 CASSRGGGPYEQYF TGTGCCAGCAGCCGAGGCGGGGGGCCCTACGAGCAGTACTTC
few TRBD2 TRBJ2-1 TRBV6-5 CASSSGSGYNEQFF TGTGCCAGCAGTTCTGGTAGCGGGTACAATGAGCAGTTCTTC
. . TRBJ1-2 TRBV6-5 CASSFFQGNYGYTF TGTGCCAGCAGTTTTTTCCAGGGGAACTATGGCTACACCTTC
. TRBD1 TRBJ2-7 TRBV6-5 CASSNPGTGSGEQYF TGTGCCAGCAGCAACCCGGGGACAGGTTCGGGCGAGCAGTACTTC
. TRBD1 TRBJ2-7 TRBV27 CASSRLNWDRGLEQYF TGTGCCAGCAGTCGCCTCAACTGGGACAGGGGGTTGGAGCAGTACTTC
. TRBD1 TRBJ2-7 TRBV7-9 CASSLGGQGGEQYF TGTGCCAGCAGCTTAGGAGGACAGGGAGGCGAGCAGTACTTC
. TRBD1 TRBJ1-2 TRBV9 CASSPGQGGIYGYTF TGTGCCAGCAGCCCCGGACAGGGGGGAATCTATGGCTACACCTTC
. . TRBJ1-4 TRBV2 CASRGGAPNEKLFF TGTGCCAGCCGAGGGGGGGCCCCTAATGAAAAACTGTTTTTT
few . TRBJ1-5 TRBV2 CASSEPGFDQPQHF TGTGCCAGCAGTGAACCGGGGTTTGATCAGCCCCAGCATTTT
few . TRBJ2-3 TRBV7-9 CASTLQGIDTQYF TGTGCCAGCACACTTCAGGGTATCGATACGCAGTATTTT
. TRBD2 TRBJ2-7 TRBV7-2 CASSPSGGGYYEQYF TGTGCCAGCAGCCCCAGCGGGGGGGGCTACTACGAGCAGTACTTC
. . TRBJ2-4 TRBV28 CATEGTQGINIQYF TGTGCCACCGAGGGGACGCAGGGGATAAACATTCAGTACTTC
. TRBD1 TRBJ2-7 TRBV27 CASSSLRTGSYEQYF TGTGCCAGCAGTTCGCTTAGGACAGGCTCCTACGAGCAGTACTTC
. TRBD1 TRBJ2-1 TRBV28 CASSRPGQGLNEQFF TGTGCCAGCAGTCGACCGGGACAGGGGCTCAATGAGCAGTTCTTC
. . TRBJ1-1 TRBV6-1 CASSESVNTEAFF TGTGCCAGCAGTGAATCAGTGAACACTGAAGCTTTCTTT
. TRBD1 TRBJ1-4 TRBV19 CASSIEDPGQGNFDEKLFF TGTGCCAGTAGTATAGAAGATCCGGGACAGGGGAATTTTGATGAAAAACTGTTTTTT
. TRBD1 TRBJ2-5 TRBV15 CATSRKDRGQETQYF TGTGCCACCAGCAGGAAGGACAGGGGACAAGAGACCCAGTACTTC
. TRBD2 TRBJ2-4 TRBV11-2 CASSLTSGGFAKNIQYF TGTGCCAGCAGCTTAACTAGCGGGGGGTTCGCCAAAAACATTCAGTACTTC
. TRBD1 TRBJ1-4 TRBV4-2 CASSQVGTGENEKLFF TGTGCCAGCAGCCAAGTTGGGACAGGGGAAAATGAAAAACTGTTTTTT
. . TRBJ1-2 TRBV27 CASSFRPAHNYGYTF TGTGCCAGCAGTTTTCGGCCAGCGCATAACTATGGCTACACCTTC
. . TRBJ1-6 TRBV4-2 CASSQGASSYNSPLHF TGTGCCAGCAGCCAAGGGGCCAGCTCCTATAATTCACCCCTCCACTTT
. . TRBJ1-2 TRBV6-1 CASSERQTYYGYTF TGTGCCAGCAGTGAACGACAGACCTACTATGGCTACACCTTC
. . TRBJ1-4 TRBV3-1/TRBV3-2 CASSQAPTATATNEKLFF TGTGCCAGCAGCCAAGCTCCCACTGCGACAGCAACTAATGAAAAACTGTTTTTT
. TRBD2 TRBJ2-3 TRBV7-2 CASSPGGLAGGTDTQYF TGTGCCAGCAGCCCCGGCGGCCTAGCGGGAGGCACAGATACGCAGTATTTT
. . TRBJ1-1 TRBV10-3 CASRTEGNTEAFF TGTGCCTCTCGGACAGAGGGGAACACTGAAGCTTTCTTT
. TRBD1 TRBJ1-6 TRBV6-6 CASSYRTGETSPLHF TGTGCCAGCAGTTACAGAACAGGGGAGACTTCACCCCTCCACTTT